This T cell receptor beta chain comes out of a study of T cell responses to AZD1222 COVID-19 vaccine (dated by TCRdb to the early 2020s). For the wider study: TCR sequencing was performed for about 250 trial participants, of whom roughly 200 were given two doses of AZD1222 and approximately 25 were given two doses of MenACWY control vaccine. Trial participants were enrolled by age into 18-55, 56-69 and 70-plus year subgroups, with approximately 150, 30 and 60 TCR-sequenced participants respectively.

Points the paper makes about the study in general: In the small 56-69-year group, the increase in depth fell short of significance, most likely because of low power. After two AZD1222 doses, both the breadth and the depth of spike-specific TCRs were significantly higher than at day 0 and than in MenACWY recipients. Participants were mostly white British, with more females than males. The authors suggested clonal diversity may have been underestimated. Epitopes outside the regions mutated in the B.1.351 and B.1.1.7 variants were reportedly recognized by nearly half of the unique spike-specific TCRs. Vaccine-associated CD4 TCRs spanned the whole spike protein, with dominant responses in regions 160-218 and 743-854. Conclusions about previously exposed vaccinees are limited, since just 6 or 7 AZD1222 recipients were seropositive for SARS-CoV-2 at baseline. No day 14 peak-response samples were available, so repertoires were characterized only after the peak T cell response.

Notes on this clone: Which antigen it targets is not known. Per-base quality was not reported, and no clone a single base away is much larger than it.

V was cut back by 2 bases and J by 1 base, leaving a gap of 15 bases between them. The germline V gene (reference sequence) sets CDR1 to MNHEY and CDR2 to SMNVEV. The CDR3 measures 17 amino acids from cysteine to phenylalanine. Just CDR3 DNA is preserved here, 51 bases in frame from base 1. The CDR3 regions of human TCRbeta chains were analyzed by immunosequencing. The authors' pipeline ran thus. TCRs in the repertoires were compared against a reference library of SARS-CoV-2-specific TCRs that had been generated with the MIRA antigen-specificity platform. Breadth was defined as the fraction of unique TCRs that were SARS-CoV-2-associated, and depth was defined as the fraction of total T cells that were SARS-CoV-2-associated. Using the MIRA data, each spike-specific TCR was assigned both to the spike region to which the TCR was reactive and to a CD4 or CD8 class. Log10-transformed breadth and depth values were compared by one-way ANOVA with Sidak's multiple comparisons tests. TCRdb retrieved this table from immuneACCESS and kept in-frame rearrangements only. Not all clones are present; in checked studies, unresolved V genes account for under half, and no reason is known for the remainder. V, J and clone size reflect that table, while D and trimming were determined from the DNA. The sample data list tens of thousands of clones, and more than 80% of these were observed just once. 14% of the sample is taken by the ten largest.

The sample's time point label, in plain terms: about 28 days (+/-7) after the second vaccine dose. AZD1222 recipients given second doses at about 4 weeks or at about 12 weeks were pooled, since spike-specific TCR depth and breadth were not found to differ between the two schedules. Vaccinee samples came from UK trials COV001 and COV002, including a single-blind randomized controlled phase 2/3 trial of AZD1222 (ChAdOx1 nCoV-19) in healthy adults. For TCRbeta chain sequencing, PBMC samples were collected from trial participants at day 0 and at day 28 after the second dose. This receptor was obtained from an adult who received the AZD1222 COVID-19 vaccine. Sequenced material: peripheral blood, taken 28 days after the second AZD1222 dose. The receptor chain draws on TRBV27 and TRBJ2-1; the D segment might be TRBD1 or TRBD2, since each matches 5 bases. The DNA sequence follows: TGTGCCAGCAGTTTAAATTCGAGGGGCGTTTCCTACAATGAGCAGTTCTTC. Its product reads: CASSLNSRGVSYNEQFF.